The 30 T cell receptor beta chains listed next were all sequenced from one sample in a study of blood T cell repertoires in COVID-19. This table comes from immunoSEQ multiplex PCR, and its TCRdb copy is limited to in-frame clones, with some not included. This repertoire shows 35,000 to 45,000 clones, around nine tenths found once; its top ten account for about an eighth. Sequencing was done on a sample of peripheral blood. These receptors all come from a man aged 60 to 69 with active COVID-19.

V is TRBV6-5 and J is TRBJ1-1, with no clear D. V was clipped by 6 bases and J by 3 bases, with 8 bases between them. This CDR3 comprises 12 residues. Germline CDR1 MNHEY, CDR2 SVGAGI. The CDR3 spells CASRDGDTEAFF. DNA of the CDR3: TGTGCCAGCAGGGACGGGGACACTGAAGCTTTCTTT.

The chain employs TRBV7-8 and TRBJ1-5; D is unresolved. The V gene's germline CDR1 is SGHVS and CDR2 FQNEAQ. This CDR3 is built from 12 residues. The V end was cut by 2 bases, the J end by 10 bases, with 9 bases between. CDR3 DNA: TGTGCCAGCAGCTTAAACGGTAGACCCCAGCATTTT. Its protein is CASSLNGRPQHF. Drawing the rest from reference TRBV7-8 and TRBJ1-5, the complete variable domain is GAGVSQSPRYKVAKRGQDVALRCDPISGHVSLFWYQQALGQGPEFLTYFQNEAQLDKSGLPSDRFFAERPEGSVSTLKIQRTQQEDSAVYLCASSLNGRPQHFGDGTRLSIL.

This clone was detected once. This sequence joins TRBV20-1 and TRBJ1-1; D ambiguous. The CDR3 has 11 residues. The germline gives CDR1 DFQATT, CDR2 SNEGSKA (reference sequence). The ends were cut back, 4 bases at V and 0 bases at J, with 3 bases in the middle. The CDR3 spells CSATMNTEAFF. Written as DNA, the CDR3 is TGCAGTGCTACCATGAACACTGAAGCTTTCTTT.

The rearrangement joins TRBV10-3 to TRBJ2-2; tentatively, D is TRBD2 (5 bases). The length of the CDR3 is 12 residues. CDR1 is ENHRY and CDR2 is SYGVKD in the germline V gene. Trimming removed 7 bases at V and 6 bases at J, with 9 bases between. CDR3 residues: CAIKSGSGELFF. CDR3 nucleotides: TGTGCCATCAAGAGCGGCTCCGGGGAGCTGTTTTTT.

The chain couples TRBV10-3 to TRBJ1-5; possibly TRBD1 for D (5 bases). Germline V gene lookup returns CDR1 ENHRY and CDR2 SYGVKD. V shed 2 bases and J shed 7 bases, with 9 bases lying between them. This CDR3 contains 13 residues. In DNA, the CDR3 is TGTGCCATCAGTGAGGTAGGGGAACAGCCCCAGCATTTT. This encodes CAISEVGEQPQHF.

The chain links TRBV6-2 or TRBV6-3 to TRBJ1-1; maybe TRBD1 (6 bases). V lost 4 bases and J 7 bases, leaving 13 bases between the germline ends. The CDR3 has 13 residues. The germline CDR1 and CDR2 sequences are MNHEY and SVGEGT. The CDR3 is CASSSTGTYEAFF. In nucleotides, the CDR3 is TGTGCCAGCAGTTCCACAGGGACCTATGAAGCTTTCTTT.

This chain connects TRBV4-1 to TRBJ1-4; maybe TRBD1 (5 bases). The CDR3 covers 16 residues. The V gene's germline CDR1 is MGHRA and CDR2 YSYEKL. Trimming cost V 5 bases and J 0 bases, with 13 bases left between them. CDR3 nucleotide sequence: TGCGCCAGCAGCTTAAAAGCAGGGACAACTAATGAAAAACTGTTTTTT. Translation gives CASSLKAGTTNEKLFF.

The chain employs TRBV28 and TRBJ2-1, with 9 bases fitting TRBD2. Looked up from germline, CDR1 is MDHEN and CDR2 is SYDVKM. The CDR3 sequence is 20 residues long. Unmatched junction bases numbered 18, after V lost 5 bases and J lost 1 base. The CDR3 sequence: CASSPQWRREGLFSYNEQFF. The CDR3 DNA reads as TGTGCCAGCAGTCCCCAGTGGAGGCGGGAGGGCCTATTTTCCTACAATGAGCAGTTCTTC.

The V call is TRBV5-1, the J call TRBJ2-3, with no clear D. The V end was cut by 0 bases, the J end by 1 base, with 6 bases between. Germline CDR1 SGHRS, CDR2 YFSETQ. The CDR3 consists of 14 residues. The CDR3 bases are TGCGCCAGCAGCTTGGTTAGAGGCACAGATACGCAGTATTTT. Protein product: CASSLVRGTDTQYF.

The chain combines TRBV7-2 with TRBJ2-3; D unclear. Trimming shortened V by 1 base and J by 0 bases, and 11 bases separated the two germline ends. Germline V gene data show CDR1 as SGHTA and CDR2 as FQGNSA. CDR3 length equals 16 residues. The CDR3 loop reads CASSLVSRPSTDTQYF. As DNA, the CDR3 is TGTGCCAGCAGCTTAGTAAGCAGGCCTAGCACAGATACGCAGTATTTT.

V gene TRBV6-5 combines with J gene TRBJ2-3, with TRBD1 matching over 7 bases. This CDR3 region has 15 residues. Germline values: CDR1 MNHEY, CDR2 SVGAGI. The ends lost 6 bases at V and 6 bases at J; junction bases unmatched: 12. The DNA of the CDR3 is TGTGCCAGCAGCGCCAGTTCAGGGGGTGGTGATACGCAGTATTTT. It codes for CASSASSGGGDTQYF.

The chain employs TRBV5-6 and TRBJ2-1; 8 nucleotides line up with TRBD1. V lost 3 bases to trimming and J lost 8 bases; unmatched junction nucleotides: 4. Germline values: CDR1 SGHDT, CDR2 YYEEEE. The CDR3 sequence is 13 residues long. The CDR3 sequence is CASSYGQGDEQFF. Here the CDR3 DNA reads TGTGCCAGCAGCTACGGACAGGGCGATGAGCAGTTCTTC.

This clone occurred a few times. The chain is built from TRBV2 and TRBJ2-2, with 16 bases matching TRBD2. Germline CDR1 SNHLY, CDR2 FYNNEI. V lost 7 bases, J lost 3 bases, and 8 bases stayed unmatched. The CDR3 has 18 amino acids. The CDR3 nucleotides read TGTGCCAGCATCCCGGGACTAGCGGGAGGGCTGGACACCGGGGAGCTGTTTTTT. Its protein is CASIPGLAGGLDTGELFF. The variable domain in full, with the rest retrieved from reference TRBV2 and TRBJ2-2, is EPEVTQTPSHQVTQMGQEVILRCVPISNHLYFYWYRQILGQKVEFLVSFYNNEISEKSEIFDDQFSVERPDGSNFTLKIRSTKLEDSAMYFCASIPGLAGGLDTGELFFGEGSRLTVL.

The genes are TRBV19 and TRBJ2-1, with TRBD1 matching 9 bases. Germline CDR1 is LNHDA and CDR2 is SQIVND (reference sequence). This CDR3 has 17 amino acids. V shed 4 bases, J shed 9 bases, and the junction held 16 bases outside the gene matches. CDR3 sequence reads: CASSTLTGTGYHGEQFF. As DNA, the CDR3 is TGTGCCAGTAGTACTCTGACCGGGACAGGGTATCACGGTGAGCAGTTCTTC. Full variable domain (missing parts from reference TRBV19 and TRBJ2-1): DGGITQSPKYLFRKEGQNVTLSCEQNLNHDAMYWYRQDPGQGLRLIYYSQIVNDFQKGDIAEGYSVSREKKESFPLTVTSAQKNPTAFYLCASSTLTGTGYHGEQFFGPGTRLTVL.

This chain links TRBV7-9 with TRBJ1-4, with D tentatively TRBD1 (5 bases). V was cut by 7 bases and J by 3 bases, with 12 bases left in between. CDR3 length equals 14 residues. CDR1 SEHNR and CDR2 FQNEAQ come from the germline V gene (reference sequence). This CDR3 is CASTIGTSNEKLFF. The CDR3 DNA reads TGTGCCAGCACCATCGGGACTTCTAATGAAAAACTGTTTTTT.

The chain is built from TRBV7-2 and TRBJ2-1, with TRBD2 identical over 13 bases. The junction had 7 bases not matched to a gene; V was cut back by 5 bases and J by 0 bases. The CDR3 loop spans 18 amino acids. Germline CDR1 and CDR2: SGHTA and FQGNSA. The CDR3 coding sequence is TGTGCCAGCAGCCAACCGACTAGCGGGAGGAACTCCTACAATGAGCAGTTCTTC. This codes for CASSQPTSGRNSYNEQFF.

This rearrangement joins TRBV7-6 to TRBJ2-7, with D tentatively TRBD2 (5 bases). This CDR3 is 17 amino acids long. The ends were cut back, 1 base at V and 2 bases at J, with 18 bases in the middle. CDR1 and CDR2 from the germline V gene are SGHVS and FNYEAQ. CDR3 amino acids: CASSLVVGDRAPYEQYF. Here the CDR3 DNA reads TGTGCCAGCAGCTTAGTGGTCGGGGATAGGGCGCCCTACGAGCAGTACTTC.

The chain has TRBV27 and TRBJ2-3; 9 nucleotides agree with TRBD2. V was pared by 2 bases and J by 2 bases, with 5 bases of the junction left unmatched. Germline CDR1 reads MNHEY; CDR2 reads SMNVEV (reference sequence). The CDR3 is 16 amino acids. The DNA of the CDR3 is TGTGCCAGCAGTTTACATCCTAGCGGGACCACAGATACGCAGTATTTT. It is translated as CASSLHPSGTTDTQYF.

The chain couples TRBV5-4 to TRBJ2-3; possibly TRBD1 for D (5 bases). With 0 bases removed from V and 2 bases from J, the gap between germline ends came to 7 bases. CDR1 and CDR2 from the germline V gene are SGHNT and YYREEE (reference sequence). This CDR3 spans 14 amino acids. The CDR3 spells CASSLVGVTDTQYF. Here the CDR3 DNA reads TGTGCCAGCAGCTTGGTAGGGGTCACAGATACGCAGTATTTT. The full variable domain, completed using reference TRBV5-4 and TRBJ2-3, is ETGVTQSPTHLIKTRGQQVTLRCSSQSGHNTVSWYQQALGQGPQFIFQYYREEENGRGNFPPRFSGLQFPNYSSELNVNALELDDSALYLCASSLVGVTDTQYFGPGTRLTVL.

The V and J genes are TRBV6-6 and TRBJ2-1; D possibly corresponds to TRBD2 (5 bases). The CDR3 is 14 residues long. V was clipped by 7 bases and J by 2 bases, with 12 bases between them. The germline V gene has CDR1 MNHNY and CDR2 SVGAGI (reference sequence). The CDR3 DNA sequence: TGTGCCAGCACCCCTCCCGGGACCTACAATGAGCAGTTCTTC. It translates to CASTPPGTYNEQFF.

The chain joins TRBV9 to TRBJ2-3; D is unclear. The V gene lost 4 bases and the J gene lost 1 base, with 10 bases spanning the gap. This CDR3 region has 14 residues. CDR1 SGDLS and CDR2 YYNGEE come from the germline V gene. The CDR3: CASSFSHGTDTQYF. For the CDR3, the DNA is TGTGCCAGCAGCTTTAGTCACGGCACAGATACGCAGTATTTT.

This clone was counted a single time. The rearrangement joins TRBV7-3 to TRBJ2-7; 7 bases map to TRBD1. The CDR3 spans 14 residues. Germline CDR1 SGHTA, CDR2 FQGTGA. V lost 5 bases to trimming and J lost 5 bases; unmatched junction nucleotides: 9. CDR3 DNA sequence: TGTGCCAGCAGCCCGACAGGGTTCTTCCACGAGCAGTACTTC. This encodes CASSPTGFFHEQYF.

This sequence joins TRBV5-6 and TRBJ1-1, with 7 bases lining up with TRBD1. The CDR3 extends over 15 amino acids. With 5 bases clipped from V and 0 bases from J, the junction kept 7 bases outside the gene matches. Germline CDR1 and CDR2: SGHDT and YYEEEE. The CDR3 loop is CASRHRQGMNTEAFF. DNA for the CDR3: TGTGCCAGCAGGCACAGACAGGGAATGAACACTGAAGCTTTCTTT. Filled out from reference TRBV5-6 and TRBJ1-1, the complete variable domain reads DAGVTQSPTHLIKTRGQQVTLRCSPKSGHDTVSWYQQALGQGPQFIFQYYEEEERQRGNFPDRFSGHQFPNYSSELNVNALLLGDSALYLCASRHRQGMNTEAFFGQGTRLTVV.

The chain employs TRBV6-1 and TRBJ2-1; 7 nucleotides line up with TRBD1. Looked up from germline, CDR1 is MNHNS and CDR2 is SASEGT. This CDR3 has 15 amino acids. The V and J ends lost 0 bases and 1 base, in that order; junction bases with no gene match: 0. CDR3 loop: CASSEATGSYNEQFF. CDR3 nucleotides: TGTGCCAGCAGTGAAGCGACAGGGTCCTACAATGAGCAGTTCTTC.

The CDR3 loop reads CASSLAGRGNNSPLHF. Written as DNA, the CDR3 is TGCGCCAGCAGCTTGGCTGGCAGGGGAAATAATTCACCCCTCCACTTT. The J gene is TRBJ1-6, the V gene TRBV5-1; weak D call: TRBD1 (6 bases). The CDR3 is 16 amino acids. Trimming pared 0 bases from V and 5 bases from J, leaving 12 bases between. The V gene's germline CDR1 is SGHRS and CDR2 YFSETQ. Drawing the rest from reference TRBV5-1 and TRBJ1-6, the complete variable domain is KAGVTQTPRYLIKTRGQQVTLSCSPISGHRSVSWYQQTPGQGLQFLFEYFSETQRNKGNFPGRFSGRQFSNSRSEMNVSTLELGDSALYLCASSLAGRGNNSPLHFGNGTRLTVT.

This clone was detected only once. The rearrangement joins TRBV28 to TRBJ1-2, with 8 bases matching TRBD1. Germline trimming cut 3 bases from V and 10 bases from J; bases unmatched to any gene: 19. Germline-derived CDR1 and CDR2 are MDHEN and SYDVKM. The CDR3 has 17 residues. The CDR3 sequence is CASSFRTGNLPIRDYTF. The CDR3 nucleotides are TGTGCCAGCAGTTTCCGGACAGGGAATCTCCCTATTAGGGACTACACCTTC.

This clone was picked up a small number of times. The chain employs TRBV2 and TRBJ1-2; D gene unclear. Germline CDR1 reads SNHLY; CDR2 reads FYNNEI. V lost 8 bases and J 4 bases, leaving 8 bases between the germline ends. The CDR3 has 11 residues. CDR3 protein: CASAGFYGYTF. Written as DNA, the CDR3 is TGTGCCAGCGCGGGCTTCTATGGCTACACCTTC.

CDR3 in amino acids: CATSRYGQDPTYEQYF. The CDR3 bases are TGTGCCACCAGCAGGTACGGACAGGATCCAACCTACGAGCAGTACTTC. The genes are TRBV15 and TRBJ2-7, with TRBD1 matching over 7 bases. CDR1 is LNHNV, CDR2 YYDKDF, per germline (reference sequence). After removal of 3 bases from V and 2 bases from J, the junction contained 10 bases not matched to a gene. This CDR3 has 16 amino acids.

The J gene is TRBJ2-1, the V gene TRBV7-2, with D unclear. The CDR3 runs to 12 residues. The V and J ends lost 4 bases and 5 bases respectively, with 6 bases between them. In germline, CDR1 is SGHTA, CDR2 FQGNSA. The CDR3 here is CASSSQDNEQFF. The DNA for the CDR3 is TGTGCCAGCAGCTCCCAGGACAATGAGCAGTTCTTC.

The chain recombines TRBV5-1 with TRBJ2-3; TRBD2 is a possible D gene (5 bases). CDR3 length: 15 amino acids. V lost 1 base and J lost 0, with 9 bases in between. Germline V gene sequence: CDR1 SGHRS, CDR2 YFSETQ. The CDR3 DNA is TGCGCCAGCAGCTTGAACGCGGGTAGCACAGATACGCAGTATTTT. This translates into CASSLNAGSTDTQYF.